The 21 T cell receptor beta chains presented below share a single source sample, sequenced in a study of T cells in Graves' hyperthyroidism and ophthalmopathy. There were TCR beta CDR3 regions amplified from RNA transcripts. First-round RT-PCR with HTBI primers amplified the TCR CDR3 region. MiXCR was run by TCRdb on the multiplex PCR reads, yielding one entry per CDR3 protein. The top ten clones hold under 20% of a sample with a few hundred thousand distinct CDR3 sequences, about a sixth of them seen once. The specimen sequenced was blood. Every receptor here comes from a woman aged 18-29 years with Graves' ophthalmopathy.

This clonotype occurred many times. This chain joins TRBV10-2 and TRBJ2-1; 12 bases fit TRBD2. CDR3 length equals 18 residues. After removal of 4 bases from V and 2 bases from J, the junction contained 9 bases not matched to a gene. Germline CDR1 WSHSY, CDR2 SAAADI. CDR3 residues: CASSVPTSGGGTYNEQFF. CDR3 nucleotides: TGCGCCAGCAGTGTCCCGACTAGCGGGGGTGGAACCTACAATGAGCAGTTCTTC.

This clonotype showed up many times. V is TRBV7-9 and J is TRBJ2-3; D not resolved. CDR3 size: 15 residues. V lost 5 bases to trimming and J lost 2 bases, with 14 bases between them. The germline V gene has CDR1 SEHNR and CDR2 FQNEAQ (reference sequence). The CDR3, as DNA: TGTGCCAGCAGCCCCCAAGGGCAGCACACAGATACGCAGTATTTT. This gives the protein CASSPQGQHTDTQYF.

This chain's CDR3 is CASAGLPGGYTF. The CDR3 DNA sequence: TGTGCCAGCGCCGGGCTTCCTGGTGGCTACACCTTC. This sequence joins TRBV6-1 and TRBJ1-2; D unclear. Germline V lookup: CDR1 MNHNS, CDR2 SASEGT. The CDR3 loop spans 12 amino acids. V gave up 8 bases and J gave up 7 bases, with 14 bases separating them.

This clonotype was counted at least ten times. The chain couples TRBV7-8 to TRBJ2-1; TRBD2 might be the D (5 bases). Trimming removed 1 base at V and 8 bases at J, with 12 bases between. Germline V gene lookup returns CDR1 SGHVS and CDR2 FQNEAQ. This CDR3 comprises 14 residues. The CDR3 DNA reads TGTGCCAGCAGCTTAGGCCCGAGGGCGGATGAGCAGTTCTTC. This gives the protein CASSLGPRADEQFF.

The chain joins TRBV18 to TRBJ2-1; 9 nucleotides agree with TRBD2. CDR1 is KGHSH, CDR2 LQKENI, per germline. The CDR3 has 18 amino acids. The trim removed 0 bases at V and 6 bases at J, leaving 12 bases unmatched. The CDR3 bases are TGTGCCAGCTCACCACCGGGTATAGCGGGGGTGCAAGTCAATGAGCAGTTCTTC. Protein product: CASSPPGIAGVQVNEQFF.

The sample holds many counts of this clonotype. The chain combines TRBV20-1 with TRBJ2-5; D remains ambiguous. The length of the CDR3 is 13 residues. Germline values: CDR1 DFQATT, CDR2 SNEGSKA (reference sequence). CDR3 nucleotide sequence: TGCAGCGACTTCGCTTTGTACCAAGAGACCCAGTACTTC. Protein: CSDFALYQETQYF.

This clonotype has just a few counts. CDR3 residues: CASSLTRTGNQPQHF. DNA of the CDR3: TGTGCCAGCAGTTTAACGAGGACAGGCAATCAGCCCCAGCATTTT. This chain connects TRBV27 to TRBJ1-5, with D tentatively TRBD1 (6 bases). This CDR3 has 15 residues. Trimming removed 2 bases at V and 2 bases at J, with 10 bases between. Germline V gene sequence: CDR1 MNHEY, CDR2 SMNVEV (reference sequence).

This clonotype was recorded many times. CDR3 in DNA: TGTGCCAGGAGAGGGGGGGCCAGACGGGACACTGAAGCTTTCTTT. It yields the protein CARRGGARRDTEAFF. J is TRBJ1-1 and V is TRBV2, with a possible D match to TRBD1 (6 bases). The CDR3 is 15 residues long. Deletions cut 9 bases from V and 3 bases from J, with 20 bases between. Germline V gene lookup returns CDR1 SNHLY and CDR2 FYNNEI.

This clonotype was recorded at least ten times. V and J are TRBV7-8 and TRBJ2-5; 13 bases are shared with TRBD2. The CDR3 spans 16 residues. Unmatched junction bases numbered 3, after V lost 1 base and J lost 4 bases. Germline V gives CDR1 SGHVS, CDR2 FQNEAQ. CDR3 sequence: CASSLELAGGRETQYF. The CDR3 coding sequence is TGTGCCAGCAGCTTAGAACTAGCGGGGGGGCGAGAGACCCAGTACTTC.

This chain links TRBV6-4 with TRBJ2-5; 11 nucleotides match TRBD2. Losses at the gene ends were 4 bases for V and 5 bases for J; bases not matched to a gene: 9. The germline CDR1 and CDR2 sequences are MRHNA and SNTAGT. The CDR3 runs 16 residues. This CDR3 is CASSALAGEGPETQYF. CDR3 bases: TGTGCCAGCAGTGCACTAGCGGGGGAAGGGCCGGAGACCCAGTACTTC.

The J gene is TRBJ1-2, the V gene TRBV19; D not resolved. CDR1 and CDR2 (germline): LNHDA, SQIVND (reference sequence). This CDR3 comprises 13 residues. V was cut by 2 bases and J by 5 bases, with 9 bases left in between. The DNA for the CDR3 is TGTGCCAGTAGTATACCGCGGGGATATGGCTACACCTTC. Translated: CASSIPRGYGYTF.

This clonotype appeared many times. The chain has TRBV30 and TRBJ2-7; D is ambiguous. This CDR3 is 14 amino acids long. Germline V gene sequence: CDR1 GTSNPN, CDR2 SVGIG (reference sequence). Trimming took 0 bases from V and 0 from J, leaving 9 bases between them. The CDR3 DNA follows: TGTGCCTGGAGTGTATTTGCGTTCTCCTACGAGCAGTACTTC. This gives the protein CAWSVFAFSYEQYF.

The rearrangement links TRBV10-3 to TRBJ1-4; D is unclear. CDR3 size: 18 residues. The germline V gene has CDR1 ENHRY and CDR2 SYGVKD. Between the trimmed V and J ends, which lost 4 bases and 0 bases, there was a span of 18 bases. DNA for the CDR3: TGTGCCATCAGTGGAGTGTGGGCAATTACGACAACTAATGAAAAACTGTTTTTT. Protein: CAISGVWAITTTNEKLFF.

This clonotype was observed many times. The chain uses TRBV6-5 and TRBJ1-1; D ambiguous. The CDR3 is 16 residues long. With 2 bases removed from V and 0 bases from J, the gap between germline ends came to 13 bases. Germline V CDR1 and CDR2: MNHEY, SVGAGI. CDR3 amino acids: CASSYRDPGMNTEAFF. The CDR3 DNA reads as TGTGCCAGCAGTTACAGGGATCCGGGCATGAACACTGAAGCTTTCTTT.

The J gene is TRBJ1-1, the V gene TRBV7-9; 8 nucleotides line up with TRBD1. Trimming took 6 bases from V and 1 from J; bases not matched to a gene: 7. Germline CDR1 and CDR2: SEHNR and FQNEAQ (reference sequence). The CDR3 is 15 residues long. CDR3 region: CASSSRTGPNTEAFF. The CDR3 DNA follows: TGTGCCAGCAGTTCCCGGACAGGGCCGAACACTGAAGCTTTCTTT.

The V call is TRBV7-2, the J call TRBJ2-7, with D possibly being TRBD1 (5 bases). Germline V CDR1 and CDR2: SGHTA, FQGNSA. This CDR3 is built from 15 residues. Trimming cost V 6 bases and J 3 bases, with 18 bases left between them. CDR3 in DNA: TGTGCCAGCAGTCACACGCGGACACCACACTACGAGCAGTACTTC. This codes for CASSHTRTPHYEQYF.

This clonotype was seen ten or more times. An end of the junction does not agree with germline; a read error may underlie this. This chain uses TRBV11-2 with TRBJ1-3, with D perhaps TRBD1 (5 bases). Germline assignment: CDR1 SGHAT and CDR2 FQNNGV. This CDR3 has 14 residues. The CDR3 sequence: CASSLGQSGNTIYF. The DNA for the CDR3 is TGCGCCAGCAGCTTGGGGCAGTCCGGAAACACCATATATTTT.

A few counts support this clonotype. V is TRBV29-1 and J is TRBJ2-5; 11 positions match TRBD2. The CDR3 length is 14 residues. Per the germline V gene, CDR1 is SQVTM and CDR2 is ANQGSEA. With V trimmed by 8 bases and J by 4 bases, 9 bases remained unmatched. The CDR3 protein is CSMATSGTGETQYF. The DNA for the CDR3 is TGCAGCATGGCGACTAGCGGGACGGGAGAGACCCAGTACTTC.

This clonotype appeared many times. CDR3 nucleotide sequence: TGTGCCTGGAGTGTCCAGGTAGCTGGAAACACCATATATTTT. Amino acids: CAWSVQVAGNTIYF. The J gene is TRBJ1-3, the V gene TRBV30, with unresolved D. This CDR3 has 14 residues. In germline, CDR1 is GTSNPN, CDR2 SVGIG (reference sequence). Trimming removed 0 bases at V and 2 bases at J, with 8 bases between.

The chain carries TRBV2 and TRBJ1-6; the D is unclear. Germline V gene lookup returns CDR1 SNHLY and CDR2 FYNNEI. The V gene lost 7 bases and the J gene lost 8 bases, with 12 bases spanning the gap. The length of the CDR3 is 13 residues. Written as DNA, the CDR3 is TGTGCCAGCACGAACAGTGCGGATTCACCCCTCCACTTT. Its protein is CASTNSADSPLHF.

In this sample, this clonotype turned up once. An end of the junction differs from the germline gene, which may be a read error. V and J are TRBV9 and TRBJ1-1; 7 bases are a match to TRBD1. The CDR3 has 14 amino acids. CDR1 SGDLS and CDR2 YYNGEE come from the germline V gene. This CDR3 reads CANSLGGGTAEAFF. In DNA form, the CDR3 reads TGCGCCAACAGCCTAGGGGGCGGTACTGCTGAAGCTTTCTTT.